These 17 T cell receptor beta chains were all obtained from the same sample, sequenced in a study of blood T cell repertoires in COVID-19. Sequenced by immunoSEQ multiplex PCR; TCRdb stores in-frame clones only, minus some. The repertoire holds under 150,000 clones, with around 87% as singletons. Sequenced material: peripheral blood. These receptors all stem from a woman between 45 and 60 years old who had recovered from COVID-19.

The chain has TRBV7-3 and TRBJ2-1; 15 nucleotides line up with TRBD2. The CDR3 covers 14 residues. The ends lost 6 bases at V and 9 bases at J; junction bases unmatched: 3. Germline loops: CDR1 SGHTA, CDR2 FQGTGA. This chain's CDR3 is CASRLGLAGGEQFF. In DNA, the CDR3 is TGTGCCAGCAGATTGGGACTAGCGGGGGGTGAGCAGTTCTTC.

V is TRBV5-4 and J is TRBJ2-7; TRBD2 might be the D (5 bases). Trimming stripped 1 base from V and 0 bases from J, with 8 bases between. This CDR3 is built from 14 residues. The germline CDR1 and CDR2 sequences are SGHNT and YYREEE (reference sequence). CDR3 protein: CASSLQRSSYEQYF. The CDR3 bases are TGTGCCAGCAGCTTGCAGCGGAGCTCCTACGAGCAGTACTTC. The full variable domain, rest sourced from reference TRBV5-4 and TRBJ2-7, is ETGVTQSPTHLIKTRGQQVTLRCSSQSGHNTVSWYQQALGQGPQFIFQYYREEENGRGNFPPRFSGLQFPNYSSELNVNALELDDSALYLCASSLQRSSYEQYFGPGTRLTVT.

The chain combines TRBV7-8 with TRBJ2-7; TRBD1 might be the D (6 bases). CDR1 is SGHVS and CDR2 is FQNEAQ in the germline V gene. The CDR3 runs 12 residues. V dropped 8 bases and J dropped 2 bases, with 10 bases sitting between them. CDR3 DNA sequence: TGTGCCAGCTTCGGACAGACCTACGAGCAGTACTTC. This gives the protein CASFGQTYEQYF.

DNA of the CDR3: TGTGCCAGCAGTTACTCGACGACGATGAGCCGGGGAGGCTACACCTTC. Protein product: CASSYSTTMSRGGYTF. The chain is built from TRBV6-5 and TRBJ1-2; no firm D call. The germline V gene has CDR1 MNHEY and CDR2 SVGAGI. Trimming stripped 0 bases from V and 8 bases from J, with 19 bases between. The CDR3 covers 16 residues.

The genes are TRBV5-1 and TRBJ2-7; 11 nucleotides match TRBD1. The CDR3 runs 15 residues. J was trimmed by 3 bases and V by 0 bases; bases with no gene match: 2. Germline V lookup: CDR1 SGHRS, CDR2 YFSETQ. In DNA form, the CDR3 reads TGCGCCAGCAGCTTGGGGACAGGGGGCGACTACGAGCAGTACTTC. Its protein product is CASSLGTGGDYEQYF.

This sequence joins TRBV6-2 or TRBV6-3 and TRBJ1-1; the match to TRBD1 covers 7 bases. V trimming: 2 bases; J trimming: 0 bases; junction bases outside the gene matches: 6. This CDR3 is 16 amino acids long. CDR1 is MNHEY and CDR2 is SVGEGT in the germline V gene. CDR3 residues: CASSYPRQGVNTEAFF. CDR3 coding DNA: TGTGCCAGCAGTTACCCTCGACAGGGTGTGAACACTGAAGCTTTCTTT.

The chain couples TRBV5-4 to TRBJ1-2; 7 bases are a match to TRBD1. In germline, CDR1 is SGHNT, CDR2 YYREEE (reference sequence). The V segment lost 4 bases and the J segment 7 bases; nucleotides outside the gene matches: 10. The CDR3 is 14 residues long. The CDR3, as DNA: TGTGCCAGCAGCCAGGGACAGTCTCACGCTGGCTACACCTTC. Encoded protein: CASSQGQSHAGYTF.

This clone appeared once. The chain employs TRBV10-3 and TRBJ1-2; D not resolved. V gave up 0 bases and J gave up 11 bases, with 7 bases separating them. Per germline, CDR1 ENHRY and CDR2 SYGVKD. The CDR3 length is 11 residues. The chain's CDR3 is CAISESYRYTF. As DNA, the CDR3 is TGTGCCATCAGTGAGTCGTACAGATACACCTTC.

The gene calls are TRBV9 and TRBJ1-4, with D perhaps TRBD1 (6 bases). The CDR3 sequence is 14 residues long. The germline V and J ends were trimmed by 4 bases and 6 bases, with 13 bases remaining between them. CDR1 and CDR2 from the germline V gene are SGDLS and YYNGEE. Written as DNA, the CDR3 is TGTGCCAGCAGCCTCCTAGGGGGGGATGAAAAACTGTTTTTT. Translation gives CASSLLGGDEKLFF.

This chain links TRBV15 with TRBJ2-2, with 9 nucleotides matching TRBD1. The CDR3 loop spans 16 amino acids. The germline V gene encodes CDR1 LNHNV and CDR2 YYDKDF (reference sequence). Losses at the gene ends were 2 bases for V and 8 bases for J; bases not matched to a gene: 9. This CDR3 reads CATSRPQTGGSGELFF. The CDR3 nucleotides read TGTGCCACCAGCAGACCCCAGACAGGGGGATCGGGGGAGCTGTTTTTT.

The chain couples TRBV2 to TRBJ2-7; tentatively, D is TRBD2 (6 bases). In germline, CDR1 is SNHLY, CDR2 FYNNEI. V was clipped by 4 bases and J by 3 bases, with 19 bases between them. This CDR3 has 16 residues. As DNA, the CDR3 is TGTGCCAGCAGTGGGGGGGTCGTGGGACTGGGCTACGAGCAGTACTTC. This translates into CASSGGVVGLGYEQYF.

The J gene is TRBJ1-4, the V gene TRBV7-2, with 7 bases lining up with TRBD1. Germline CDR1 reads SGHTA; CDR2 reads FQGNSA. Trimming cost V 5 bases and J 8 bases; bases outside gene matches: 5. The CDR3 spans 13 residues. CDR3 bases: TGTGCCAGCAGCGGGACGACAGGGGAAAAACTGTTTTTT. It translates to CASSGTTGEKLFF.

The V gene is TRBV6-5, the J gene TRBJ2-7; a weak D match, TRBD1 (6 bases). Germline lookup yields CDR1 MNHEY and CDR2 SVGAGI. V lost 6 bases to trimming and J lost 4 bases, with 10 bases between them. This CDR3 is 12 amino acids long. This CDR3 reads CASSKQGYEQYF. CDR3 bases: TGTGCCAGCAGCAAACAGGGATACGAGCAGTACTTC.

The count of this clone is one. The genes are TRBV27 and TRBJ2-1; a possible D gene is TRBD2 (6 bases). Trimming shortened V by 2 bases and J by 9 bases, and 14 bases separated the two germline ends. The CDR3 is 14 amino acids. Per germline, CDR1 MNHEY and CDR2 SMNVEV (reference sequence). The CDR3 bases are TGTGCCAGCAGTTTAAACCCCACGCGGGGTGAGCAGTTCTTC. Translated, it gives CASSLNPTRGEQFF.

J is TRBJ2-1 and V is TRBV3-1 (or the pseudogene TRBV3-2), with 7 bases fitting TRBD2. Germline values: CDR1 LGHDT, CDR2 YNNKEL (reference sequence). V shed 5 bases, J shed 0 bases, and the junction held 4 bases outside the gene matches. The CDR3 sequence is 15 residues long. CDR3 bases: TGTGCCAGCAGCTTGGGGGAGGGCTCCTACAATGAGCAGTTCTTC. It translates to CASSLGEGSYNEQFF.

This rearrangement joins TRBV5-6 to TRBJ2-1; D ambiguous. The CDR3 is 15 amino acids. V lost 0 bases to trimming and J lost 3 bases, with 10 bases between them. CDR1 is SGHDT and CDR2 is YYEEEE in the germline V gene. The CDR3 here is CASSLEVQHYNEQFF. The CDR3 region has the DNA TGTGCCAGCAGCTTGGAAGTACAGCACTACAATGAGCAGTTCTTC.

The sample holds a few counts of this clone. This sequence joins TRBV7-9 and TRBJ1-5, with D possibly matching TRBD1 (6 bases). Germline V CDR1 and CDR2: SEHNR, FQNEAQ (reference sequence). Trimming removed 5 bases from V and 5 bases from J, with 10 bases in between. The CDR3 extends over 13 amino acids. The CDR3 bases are TGTGCCAGCAGCACACAGGGTGATCAGCCCCAGCATTTT. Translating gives CASSTQGDQPQHF.